This T cell receptor beta chain was identified during a study of T cell repertoires in cytomegalovirus infection. Study results and limitations: Ex vivo responses were dominated by HLA-C-restricted CMV-specific TCR beta clonotypes.

Trimming removed 1 base at V and 7 bases at J, with 17 bases between. The CDR3 contains 16 residues. Concerning this clonotype itself: The antigen is unknown.

TCRdb independently ran MiXCR on the reads; one entry per CDR3 protein. The repertoire holds around 180,000 distinct CDR3 sequences, approximately 19% seen once, with just under 3% in the top ten. Source material: PBMCs. The chain uses TRBV12-3 or TRBV12-4 and TRBJ2-4, with D possibly called TRBD1 or TRBD2 (5 bases each). This TCR was recovered from a human donor in good health (CMV status not recorded). Some clones in this sample may be carry-over from other donors' samples. CDR3 protein: CASSLVGRELSNIQYF. In DNA form, the CDR3 reads TGTGCCAGCAGTTTAGTGGGCAGGGAGTTGTCCAACATTCAGTACTTC.